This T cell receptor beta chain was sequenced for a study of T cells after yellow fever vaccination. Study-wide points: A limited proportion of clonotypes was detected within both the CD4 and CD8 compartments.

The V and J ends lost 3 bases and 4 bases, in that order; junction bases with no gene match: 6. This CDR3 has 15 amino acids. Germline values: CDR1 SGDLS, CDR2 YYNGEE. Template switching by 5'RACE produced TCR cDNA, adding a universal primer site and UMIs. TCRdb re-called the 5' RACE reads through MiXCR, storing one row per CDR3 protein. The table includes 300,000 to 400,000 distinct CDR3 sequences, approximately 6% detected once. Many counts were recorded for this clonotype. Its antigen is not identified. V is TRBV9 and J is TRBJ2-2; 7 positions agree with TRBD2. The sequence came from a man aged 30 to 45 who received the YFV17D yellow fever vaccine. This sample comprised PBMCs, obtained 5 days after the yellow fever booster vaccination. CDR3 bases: TGTGCCAGCAGCGCGGGGGGTTTTGGCACCGGGGAGCTGTTTTTT. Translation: CASSAGGFGTGELFF.